The 20 T cell receptor beta chains listed next were all sequenced from one sample in a study of blood T cell repertoires in COVID-19. The assay was immunoSEQ multiplex PCR, and TCRdb's table has in-frame clones only and misses some. This sample has about 48,000 clones, with more than 75% found just once. Material: peripheral blood. The receptor set was obtained from a woman aged 60 to 75 with acute or convalescent COVID-19.

The chain combines TRBV3-1 (or the pseudogene TRBV3-2) with TRBJ1-4, with 7 bases identical to TRBD1. Germline trimming cut 5 bases from V and 8 bases from J; bases unmatched to any gene: 11. Germline values: CDR1 LGHDT, CDR2 YNNKEL (reference sequence). This CDR3 region has 15 residues. CDR3 in DNA: TGTGCCAGCAGCAATAGACAGGGTAGGGAAGAAAAACTGTTTTTT. This translates into CASSNRQGREEKLFF.

The rearrangement uses TRBV10-3 and TRBJ2-7, with TRBD2 identical over 7 bases. Germline V gene data show CDR1 as ENHRY and CDR2 as SYGVKD. The CDR3 is made up of 13 amino acids. V shed 7 bases, J shed 5 bases, and the junction held 8 bases outside the gene matches. The CDR3 DNA sequence: TGTGCCATCACGGGGGGAGCTATTGACGAGCAGTACTTC. Encoded protein: CAITGGAIDEQYF.

The CDR3 sequence: CASSFTAKVNEQYF. The CDR3 DNA reads as TGTGCCAGCAGTTTCACAGCCAAGGTAAACGAGCAGTACTTC. The V and J genes are TRBV6-2 or TRBV6-3 and TRBJ2-7; D uncertain. This CDR3 is 14 amino acids long. The V gene lost 4 bases and the J gene lost 5 bases, with 15 bases spanning the gap. CDR1 is MNHEY and CDR2 is SVGEGT in the germline V gene.

The rearrangement joins TRBV5-1 to TRBJ1-5; 8 positions agree with TRBD1. This CDR3 has 15 residues. The germline gives CDR1 SGHRS, CDR2 YFSETQ. With 0 bases clipped from V and 1 base from J, the junction kept 0 bases outside the gene matches. The CDR3 DNA follows: TGCGCCAGCAGCTTGGGGACAGGGAGCAATCAGCCCCAGCATTTT. This gives the protein CASSLGTGSNQPQHF.

This sequence joins TRBV5-8 and TRBJ2-5, with 13 bases aligning to TRBD2. The CDR3 runs 15 residues. Trimming cost V 6 bases and J 5 bases; bases outside gene matches: 7. Germline CDR1 is SGHTS and CDR2 is YDEGEE. DNA for the CDR3: TGTGCCAGCAATGGACTAGCGGGAGTAGAGGAGACCCAGTACTTC. Translation: CASNGLAGVEETQYF. Complete variable domain (other parts from reference TRBV5-8 and TRBJ2-5): EAGVTQSPTHLIKTRGQQATLRCSPISGHTSVYWYQQALGLGLQFLLWYDEGEERNRGNFPPRFSGRQFPNYSSELNVNALELEDSALYLCASNGLAGVEETQYFGPGTRLLVL.

The chain couples TRBV6-6 to TRBJ1-4, with 8 bases matching TRBD1. The germline gives CDR1 MNHNY, CDR2 SVGAGI (reference sequence). The CDR3 contains 14 residues. V shed 6 bases, J shed 8 bases, and the junction held 8 bases outside the gene matches. The DNA for the CDR3 is TGTGCCAGCAGACCGACAGGGGAGGGAGAAAAACTGTTTTTT. Its translation is CASRPTGEGEKLFF.

The chain combines TRBV10-2 with TRBJ2-2; 11 nucleotides agree with TRBD2. The CDR3 extends over 15 amino acids. CDR1 and CDR2 from the germline V gene are WSHSY and SAAADI. The V segment lost 2 bases and the J segment 7 bases; nucleotides outside the gene matches: 3. CDR3: CASSEGLAGLGELFF. The CDR3 DNA reads TGCGCCAGCAGTGAGGGACTAGCGGGCCTCGGGGAGCTGTTTTTT.

This clone was detected only once. The chain has TRBV6-2 or TRBV6-3 and TRBJ2-2, with 8 bases fitting TRBD1. Per germline, CDR1 MNHEY and CDR2 SVGEGT. The CDR3 sequence is 18 residues long. With 5 bases clipped from V and 0 bases from J, the junction kept 11 bases outside the gene matches. The CDR3 sequence: CASSTGLHRGANTGELFF. The CDR3 nucleotides read TGTGCCAGCAGTACGGGTCTCCACAGGGGGGCGAACACCGGGGAGCTGTTTTTT.

This chain joins TRBV15 and TRBJ2-1, with TRBD2 matching over 7 bases. J was trimmed by 5 bases and V by 0 bases; bases with no gene match: 4. The germline V gene encodes CDR1 LNHNV and CDR2 YYDKDF (reference sequence). The CDR3 loop spans 15 amino acids. CDR3 bases: TGTGCCACCAGCAGAGATCTCCTAGCGGACAATGAGCAGTTCTTC. Translating it yields CATSRDLLADNEQFF.

Concerning this clone itself: A clone one base away is much larger, so this may be a read error. The rearrangement joins TRBV6-6 to TRBJ1-2, with TRBD1 matching over 7 bases. The CDR3 is 15 residues long. Looked up from germline, CDR1 is MNHNY and CDR2 is SVGAGI (reference sequence). V lost 6 bases and J lost 6; bases outside the gene matches: 13. This CDR3 reads CASREPAQGLDGYTF. CDR3 DNA sequence: TGTGCCAGCAGGGAGCCGGCACAGGGGTTGGATGGCTACACCTTC.

This chain uses TRBV3-1 (or the pseudogene TRBV3-2) with TRBJ1-3, with D unresolved. The V end was cut by 1 base, the J end by 5 bases, with 15 bases between. The CDR3 is made up of 16 amino acids. The germline CDR1 and CDR2 sequences are LGHDT and YNNKEL (reference sequence). This chain's CDR3 is CASSQGLSVTRNTIYF. The CDR3 DNA is TGTGCCAGCAGCCAAGGTCTCAGCGTAACACGAAACACCATATATTTT.

This rearrangement joins TRBV6-5 to TRBJ2-1; D is perhaps TRBD2 (6 bases). The germline V gene has CDR1 MNHEY and CDR2 SVGAGI. The germline V and J ends were trimmed by 4 bases and 12 bases, with 16 bases remaining between them. The CDR3 covers 13 residues. The CDR3 is CASSSRLRRAQFF. CDR3 sequence (DNA): TGTGCCAGCAGTTCCCGGCTCCGGAGGGCGCAGTTCTTC.

This clone was seen once. V gene TRBV14 combines with J gene TRBJ2-5, with 7 bases that match TRBD2. Germline-derived CDR1 and CDR2 are SGHDN and FVKESK. The ends lost 2 bases at V and 5 bases at J; junction bases unmatched: 11. The CDR3 has 16 residues. The CDR3 sequence is CASSQNIGGTTETQYF. CDR3 DNA: TGTGCCAGCAGCCAAAATATCGGGGGGACGACGGAGACCCAGTACTTC.

V gene TRBV5-5 combines with J gene TRBJ1-5, with D perhaps TRBD1 (6 bases). Germline loops: CDR1 SGHKS, CDR2 YYEKEE (reference sequence). This CDR3 is built from 16 residues. Trimming took off 0 bases at V and 3 bases at J, with 13 bases between the two ends. The CDR3 DNA follows: TGTGCCAGCAGCTTGGTCGCAGGGGAAATCAATCAGCCCCAGCATTTT. This sequence encodes CASSLVAGEINQPQHF. Filled out from reference TRBV5-5 and TRBJ1-5, the complete variable domain reads DAGVTQSPTHLIKTRGQQVTLRCSPISGHKSVSWYQQVLGQGPQFIFQYYEKEERGRGNFPDRFSARQFPNYSSELNVNALLLGDSALYLCASSLVAGEINQPQHFGDGTRLSIL.

The rearrangement links TRBV4-2 to TRBJ2-7; weak D call: TRBD2 (6 bases). CDR1 and CDR2 from the germline V gene are LGHNA and YNFKEQ. V dropped 0 bases and J dropped 0 bases, with 12 bases sitting between them. The CDR3 extends over 16 amino acids. The CDR3 region has the DNA TGTGCCAGCAGCCAAGAGGGGACTCCCAGCTCCTACGAGCAGTACTTC. It encodes CASSQEGTPSSYEQYF.

The chain carries TRBV27 and TRBJ2-7; D is unclear. Germline V lookup: CDR1 MNHEY, CDR2 SMNVEV (reference sequence). The CDR3 is made up of 13 amino acids. With 2 bases removed from V and 0 bases from J, the gap between germline ends came to 5 bases. The DNA of the CDR3 is TGTGCCAGCAGTTTAACTGCCTCCTACGAGCAGTACTTC. Encoded protein: CASSLTASYEQYF.

The gene calls are TRBV24-1 and TRBJ2-1, with 9 bases lining up with TRBD1. The ends lost 4 bases at V and 12 bases at J; junction bases unmatched: 12. The CDR3 runs 15 residues. The germline gives CDR1 KGHDR, CDR2 SFDVKD. DNA for the CDR3: TGTGCCACCAGTGAGGCGGGACAGGGCCAGGCGGGGCAGTTCTTC. Translation gives CATSEAGQGQAGQFF.

This chain connects TRBV7-6 to TRBJ2-3, with TRBD2 as a possible D gene (5 bases). The CDR3 loop spans 16 amino acids. Trimming stripped 1 base from V and 0 bases from J, with 11 bases between. In germline, CDR1 is SGHVS, CDR2 FNYEAQ. The CDR3 coding sequence is TGTGCCAGCAGCTTAGTTTGGGAGATTAGCACAGATACGCAGTATTTT. Translation: CASSLVWEISTDTQYF.

The chain combines TRBV19 with TRBJ2-3, with 10 nucleotides matching TRBD2. This CDR3 spans 15 amino acids. Germline lookup yields CDR1 LNHDA and CDR2 SQIVND (reference sequence). Germline trimming cut 3 bases from V and 9 bases from J; bases unmatched to any gene: 9. The CDR3 DNA follows: TGTGCCAGTAGTATGAGGGTGACTAGCGGGCCCACGCAGTATTTT. Encoded protein: CASSMRVTSGPTQYF.

The V call is TRBV27, the J call TRBJ1-1, with D perhaps matching TRBD1 (6 bases). V was pared by 5 bases and J by 0 bases, with 13 bases between. This CDR3 is 15 amino acids long. The germline CDR1 and CDR2 sequences are MNHEY and SMNVEV (reference sequence). DNA for the CDR3: TGTGCCAGCAGTACCAAGGACAGTCTGAACACTGAAGCTTTCTTT. It codes for CASSTKDSLNTEAFF.